Listed below are T cell receptor beta chains from one sample, sequenced in a study of blood T cells in healthy people across ages. TCRdb re-derived calls from the 5' RACE reads in MiXCR, one entry per CDR3 protein. The data contain roughly 1,500,000 distinct CDR3 sequences, 35% to 45% of them singletons. Sequenced sample: blood. All receptors come from a young woman in good health. Each CDR3 is given with its conserved first and last residue. The D gene is left open where the match is weak. For some rows the clone size is stated as once, few or many, or as a class when expanded; others skip it.

v_call	clone_size	j_call	d_call	cdr3_aa	cdr3_nt
TRBV4-2	-	TRBJ1-1	-	CASSQGADFTEAFF	TGTGCCAGCAGCCAAGGCGCTGATTTTACTGAAGCTTTCTTT
TRBV5-1	-	TRBJ2-1	-	CASSFDRATEVDNEQFF	TGCGCCAGCAGCTTCGATCGAGCGACAGAGGTGGACAATGAGCAGTTCTTC
TRBV20-1	-	TRBJ2-1	-	CSSIRDGGNEQFF	TGCAGTTCTATACGGGACGGGGGCAATGAGCAGTTCTTC
TRBV27	-	TRBJ2-7	-	CASSSEIGTTYDYEQYF	TGTGCCAGCAGTTCCGAAATCGGGACAACTTATGACTACGAGCAGTACTTC
TRBV20-1	-	TRBJ2-7	-	CSARDMAGGSGDEQYF	TGCAGTGCTAGAGATATGGCAGGGGGATCGGGGGATGAGCAGTACTTC
TRBV20-1	few	TRBJ2-7	-	CSADHTGTYEQYF	TGCAGTGCGGATCATACAGGGACCTACGAGCAGTACTTC
TRBV6-1	-	TRBJ1-1	TRBD1	CANNGTATPGGGNTEAFF	TGTGCCAACAACGGGACGGCCACACCAGGGGGTGGGAACACTGAAGCTTTCTTT
TRBV29-1	many	TRBJ2-7	TRBD2	CSVELSTSGEYEQYF	TGCAGCGTTGAGTTATCGACTAGCGGGGAATACGAGCAGTACTTC
TRBV5-1	-	TRBJ2-1	-	CASSLYGEFNEQFF	TGCGCCAGCAGCTTGTACGGGGAATTCAATGAGCAGTTCTTC
TRBV28	-	TRBJ2-1	-	CASSTLLYEQFF	TGTGCCAGCAGTACCCTATTATACGAGCAGTTCTTC
TRBV6-1	few	TRBJ1-1	TRBD1	CASREPPGTANTEAFF	TGTGCCAGCAGAGAACCCCCCGGGACAGCTAACACTGAAGCTTTCTTT
TRBV11-2	few	TRBJ1-1	-	CASSHKAVLNTEAFF	TGTGCCAGCAGTCACAAGGCAGTCTTGAACACTGAAGCTTTCTTT
TRBV5-1	few	TRBJ2-1	-	CASSVSGTQVYNEQFF	TGCGCCAGCAGCGTTTCCGGGACACAGGTTTACAATGAGCAGTTCTTC
TRBV30	-	TRBJ2-3	TRBD2	CAWSRLAGASTDTQYF	TGTGCCTGGAGTAGGCTAGCGGGAGCTAGCACAGATACGCAGTATTTT
TRBV20-1	few	TRBJ1-1	-	CSATQTGGRGTEAFF	TGCAGTGCTACCCAGACAGGCGGGAGGGGAACTGAAGCTTTCTTT
TRBV12-3/TRBV12-4	-	TRBJ2-1	TRBD2	CASTLRLAGDNEQFF	TGTGCCAGCACCCTCCGACTAGCGGGAGACAATGAGCAGTTCTTC
TRBV2	-	TRBJ2-5	TRBD2	CASKREDNEQYF	TGTGCCAGCAAGCGGGAGGACAATGAGCAGTACTTC
TRBV10-3	-	TRBJ2-1	TRBD1	CAISESVRGSSYNEQFF	TGTGCCATCAGTGAGTCGGTCAGGGGGAGCTCCTACAATGAGCAGTTCTTC
TRBV20-1	-	TRBJ2-3	TRBD2	CSVISSGRGDTQYF	TGCAGTGTTATTAGTAGCGGGCGAGGTGATACGCAGTATTTT
TRBV6-5	few	TRBJ2-7	TRBD1	CASSNPGQAYEQYF	TGTGCCAGCAGTAACCCGGGACAGGCCTACGAGCAGTACTTC
TRBV27	few	TRBJ1-6	-	CASSPFGVGGNSPLHF	TGTGCCAGCAGTCCTTTTGGGGTGGGCGGTAATTCACCCCTCCACTTT
TRBV7-2	-	TRBJ2-1	-	CASSLVGGRNEQFF	TGTGCCAGCAGCTTAGTGGGGGGCCGCAATGAGCAGTTCTTC
TRBV5-1	-	TRBJ2-2	TRBD1	CASSLDGTGDTGELFF	TGCGCCAGCAGCTTGGATGGGACAGGGGACACCGGGGAGCTGTTTTTT
TRBV20-1	-	TRBJ1-1	-	CSSTGGGNTEAFF	TGCAGTTCCACGGGAGGGGGAAACACTGAAGCTTTCTTT
TRBV20-1	-	TRBJ2-3	-	CSAPAPGVRGDTQYF	TGCAGTGCCCCCGCCCCCGGGGTCAGAGGGGATACGCAGTATTTT
TRBV20-1	-	TRBJ2-5	-	CSARDLGEGETQYF	TGCAGTGCTAGAGATCTAGGGGAAGGGGAGACCCAGTACTTC
TRBV20-1	-	TRBJ2-7	TRBD2	CSAKERESHYEQYF	TGCAGTGCTAAAGAGCGGGAGAGCCACTACGAGCAGTACTTC
TRBV20-1	few	TRBJ2-1	TRBD2	CSAPRTSGINEQFF	TGCAGTGCTCCCCGGACTAGCGGGATCAATGAGCAGTTCTTC
TRBV6-5	few	TRBJ2-7	-	CASSAQGKGYEQYF	TGTGCCAGCAGTGCCCAGGGGAAGGGATACGAGCAGTACTTC
TRBV5-6	few	TRBJ2-7	TRBD2	CASSWGLAGVVDEQYF	TGTGCCAGTAGCTGGGGACTAGCGGGAGTCGTAGACGAGCAGTACTTC
TRBV20-1	few	TRBJ2-3	-	CSAKDDGRWTDTQYF	TGCAGTGCTAAAGACGATGGGCGTTGGACAGATACGCAGTATTTT
TRBV25-1	-	TRBJ1-6	-	CASSETGQGGSPLHF	TGTGCCAGCAGTGAAACTGGCCAGGGTGGCTCACCCCTCCACTTT
TRBV11-2	-	TRBJ1-1	-	CASSLDSFGGMVTEAFF	TGTGCCAGCAGCTTAGATAGCTTCGGGGGGATGGTCACTGAAGCTTTCTTT
TRBV15	-	TRBJ1-3	-	CATSRGEPDSGNTIYF	TGTGCCACCAGCAGAGGAGAGCCGGACTCTGGAAACACCATATATTTT
TRBV7-9	many	TRBJ1-5	TRBD1	CASSPGQGSNQPQHF	TGTGCCAGCAGCCCCGGACAGGGTAGCAATCAGCCCCAGCATTTT
TRBV7-2	few	TRBJ2-3	TRBD1	CASSLGGQGAPDTQYF	TGTGCCAGCAGCTTAGGGGGACAGGGGGCCCCAGATACGCAGTATTTT
TRBV28	many	TRBJ2-1	-	CASSPGREQFF	TGTGCCAGCAGTCCCGGGCGTGAGCAGTTCTTC
TRBV6-5	-	TRBJ2-7	-	CARATIVRPYEQYF	TGTGCCAGGGCGACTATCGTACGTCCCTACGAGCAGTACTTC
TRBV25-1	-	TRBJ2-1	-	CASSESGRGYNEQFF	TGTGCCAGCAGTGAATCCGGAAGGGGCTACAATGAGCAGTTCTTC
TRBV5-1	-	TRBJ2-6	-	CASSPGPPANSGANVLTF	TGCGCCAGCAGCCCTGGCCCGCCGGCTAACTCTGGGGCCAACGTCCTGACTTTC
TRBV7-2	-	TRBJ1-1	-	CASTTDTLNTEAFF	TGTGCCAGCACCACCGACACCTTGAACACTGAAGCTTTCTTT
TRBV5-1	-	TRBJ2-1	-	CASSSTGLGPNEQFF	TGCGCCAGCAGCTCAACAGGGCTCGGTCCGAATGAGCAGTTCTTC
TRBV7-9	-	TRBJ2-7	TRBD2	CASSPAGAGLTYEQYF	TGTGCCAGCAGCCCGGCGGGAGCGGGGCTGACCTACGAGCAGTACTTC
TRBV20-1	-	TRBJ1-5	TRBD1	CSAGKTGGNQPQHF	TGCAGTGCTGGAAAGACAGGGGGCAATCAGCCCCAGCATTTT
TRBV11-2	-	TRBJ2-1	-	CASLGHTYNEQFF	TGTGCCAGCCTTGGACACACCTACAATGAGCAGTTCTTC
TRBV5-1	-	TRBJ1-2	-	CASSNSYGYTF	TGCGCCAGCAGCAACAGCTATGGCTACACCTTC
TRBV6-5	-	TRBJ1-4	TRBD1	CASSYTGQLNEKLFF	TGTGCCAGCAGTTACACGGGACAGCTAAATGAAAAACTGTTTTTT
TRBV27	-	TRBJ1-5	TRBD1	CASPDRGNQPQHF	TGTGCCAGCCCAGACAGGGGCAATCAGCCCCAGCATTTT
TRBV28	-	TRBJ1-4	-	CASSLGQFNEKLFF	TGTGCCAGCAGTTTAGGTCAGTTTAATGAAAAACTGTTTTTT
TRBV3-1	-	TRBJ2-5	TRBD2	CASSQVSLGTSGALRETQYF	TGTGCCAGCAGCCAAGTATCATTAGGGACTAGCGGGGCGCTACGAGAGACCCAGTACTTC
TRBV7-2	many	TRBJ2-5	-	CASSTDQETQYF	TGTGCCAGCAGCACGGACCAAGAGACCCAGTACTTC
TRBV11-2	-	TRBJ2-5	TRBD2	CASSLAPLAGGREQYF	TGTGCCAGCAGCTTAGCCCCACTAGCGGGGGGCAGGGAGCAGTACTTC
TRBV15	-	TRBJ1-2	-	CATSRDRGTRGYTF	TGTGCCACCAGCAGAGATCGGGGCACGAGGGGCTACACCTTC